This T cell receptor (beta chain) was sequenced in a study of OX40 agonist ivuxolimab in advanced cancers. Findings and limits, study-wide: Circulating CD4+ and CD8+ T cells showed clonal expansion by week 6 at 0.1 to 3.0 mg/kg.

A note on this clone: The antigen remains undetermined.

V lost 0 bases, J lost 3 bases, and 9 bases lay in between. The CDR3 totals 15 residues. Germline V gives CDR1 MGHDK, CDR2 SYGVNS. Profiled with immunoSEQ multiplex PCR; TCRdb holds only in-frame clones, not every one. The sample records around 80,000 clones, about nine tenths being singletons. The clonotype was recovered from an adult with an advanced solid tumor such as melanoma, head and neck, liver or kidney cancer. Source: CD4+ or CD8+ T cells sorted from blood, taken in a trial of the OX40 agonist ivuxolimab. The V gene is TRBV25-1, the J gene TRBJ1-3; D possibly corresponds to TRBD1 (5 bases). In nucleotides, the CDR3 is TGTGCCAGCAGTGAATATCAGGGTCGTGGAAACACCATATATTTT. As protein: CASSEYQGRGNTIYF.